The 27 T cell receptor beta chains reported below all come from one sample, sequenced in a study of cytomegalovirus exposure and HLA in healthy donors. PCR employed 60 Vbeta and 13 Jbeta primers. TCRdb's copy holds only in-frame clones and misses some; the assay was immunoSEQ multiplex PCR. Here the sample spans about 150,000 clones, roughly 66% being singletons. The source material was PBMCs. The receptors here all came from a young woman in good health and CMV-seronegative.

J is TRBJ1-2 and V is TRBV6-5, with D perhaps TRBD1 (6 bases). CDR3 length equals 14 residues. Germline CDR1 reads MNHEY; CDR2 reads SVGAGI. Trimming stripped 5 bases from V and 2 bases from J, with 12 bases between. The CDR3: CASSTRGRNYGYTF. CDR3 bases: TGTGCCAGCAGTACCAGGGGCAGAAACTATGGCTACACCTTC.

CDR3 in amino acids: CASSSLTGQGYNEQFF. Written as DNA, the CDR3 is TGTGCCAGTAGTTCTTTAACGGGACAAGGTTACAATGAGCAGTTCTTC. V and J are TRBV19 and TRBJ2-1; possibly TRBD1 for D (6 bases). The V end lost 5 bases, the J end lost 4 bases, and 18 bases lay between the germline ends. Germline V CDR1 and CDR2: LNHDA, SQIVND (reference sequence). The CDR3 is made up of 16 amino acids.

This rearrangement joins TRBV6-6 to TRBJ2-7; D may be TRBD1 (6 bases). The V and J ends lost 6 bases and 3 bases respectively, with 12 bases between them. CDR3 length equals 13 residues. From germline, CDR1 is MNHNY and CDR2 SVGAGI (reference sequence). CDR3 in DNA: TGTGCCAGCAGCGTGAGAGGGGGCTACGAGCAGTACGTC. It yields the protein CASSVRGGYEQYV.

The chain couples TRBV18 to TRBJ2-3; TRBD1 matches 7 bases. The CDR3 has 15 residues. Per germline, CDR1 KGHSH and CDR2 LQKENI. With V trimmed by 4 bases and J by 4 bases, 8 bases remained unmatched. CDR3 loop: CASSLFRQGPDTQYF. As DNA, the CDR3 is TGTGCCAGCTCACTGTTCAGACAGGGCCCAGATACGCAGTATTTT.

The rearrangement links TRBV5-1 to TRBJ2-1, with D unresolved. The V gene lost 0 bases and the J gene lost 9 bases, with 10 bases spanning the gap. Germline loops: CDR1 SGHRS, CDR2 YFSETQ. The length of the CDR3 is 13 residues. The CDR3 DNA reads TGCGCCAGCAGCTTGGATTCTGGGCTTGAGCAGTTCTTC. Protein product: CASSLDSGLEQFF.

The rearrangement uses TRBV10-3 and TRBJ2-7, with 10 bases aligning to TRBD1. The CDR3 spans 13 residues. V lost 6 bases to trimming and J lost 5 bases; unmatched junction nucleotides: 4. The germline gives CDR1 ENHRY, CDR2 SYGVKD. CDR3 bases: TGTGCCATCAGCCCGGGACAGGGGAACGAGCAGTACTTC. This translates into CAISPGQGNEQYF.

Worth noting for this clone: This same CDR3 is encoded by further DNA sequences in the sample. The chain combines TRBV27 with TRBJ2-6; TRBD2 agrees at 8 bases. Trimming took 7 bases from V and 1 from J; bases not matched to a gene: 6. CDR3 size: 16 residues. Germline lookup yields CDR1 MNHEY and CDR2 SMNVEV (reference sequence). The DNA for the CDR3 is TGTGCCAGCACGGGGGGGGCCTCGTCTGGGGCCAACGTCCTGACTTTC. Encoded protein: CASTGGASSGANVLTF.

This sequence joins TRBV19 and TRBJ2-2, with TRBD1 matching 7 bases. Losses at the gene ends were 3 bases for V and 6 bases for J; bases not matched to a gene: 4. The CDR3 is made up of 14 amino acids. CDR1 is LNHDA and CDR2 is SQIVND in the germline V gene (reference sequence). The CDR3 DNA is TGTGCCAGTAGTATGACAGGGAATCCCGGGGAGCTGTTTTTT. Translated, it gives CASSMTGNPGELFF.

The rearrangement uses TRBV28 and TRBJ2-7; no clear D gene. Germline CDR1 is MDHEN and CDR2 is SYDVKM. V was shortened by 1 base and J by 0 bases, with 13 bases between the two germline ends. The CDR3 is 16 amino acids. The CDR3 DNA follows: TGTGCCAGCAGTTTATTCGGGTGGTCGAGCTCCTACGAGCAGTACTTC. Translation gives CASSLFGWSSSYEQYF.

This clone was counted only a few times. The chain uses TRBV27 and TRBJ2-1; 10 nucleotides line up with TRBD1. The CDR3 sequence is 15 residues long. V was clipped by 5 bases and J by 7 bases; unmatched bases: 8. Germline assignment: CDR1 MNHEY and CDR2 SMNVEV (reference sequence). The DNA for the CDR3 is TGTGCCAGCAGTGTCCGGGACAGGGGATCTAATGAGCAGTTCTTC. This sequence encodes CASSVRDRGSNEQFF.

The chain recombines TRBV7-2 with TRBJ1-4, with 8 bases identical to TRBD1. From germline, CDR1 is SGHTA and CDR2 FQGNSA. J gave up 5 bases and V 3 bases, and 8 bases lay outside the gene matches. The CDR3 has 16 amino acids. In DNA form, the CDR3 reads TGTGCCAGCAGCTTTAACAGGGGGATGGGGAATGAAAAACTGTTTTTT. Its translation is CASSFNRGMGNEKLFF. Full variable domain (missing parts from reference TRBV7-2 and TRBJ1-4): GAGVSQSPSNKVTEKGKDVELRCDPISGHTALYWYRQSLGQGLEFLIYFQGNSAPDKSGLPSDRFSAERTGGSVSTLTIQRTQQEDSAVYLCASSFNRGMGNEKLFFGSGTQLSVL.

V usage is TRBV28 and J usage is TRBJ2-1; 9 bases map to TRBD2. Germline V gene sequence: CDR1 MDHEN, CDR2 SYDVKM. The ends lost 6 bases at V and 10 bases at J; junction bases unmatched: 13. The CDR3 covers 15 residues. This CDR3 is CASSHPPGTSSEQFF. The CDR3 DNA reads as TGTGCCAGCAGCCATCCCCCCGGGACTAGCAGCGAGCAGTTCTTC.

The chain is built from TRBV5-6 and TRBJ1-6; D remains ambiguous. V shed 5 bases and J shed 9 bases, with 18 bases lying between them. The CDR3 has 15 amino acids. Germline assignment: CDR1 SGHDT and CDR2 YYEEEE. The CDR3 is CASRGRERLGSPLHF. The CDR3 DNA follows: TGTGCCAGCAGGGGTAGGGAGCGGCTTGGTTCACCCCTCCACTTT.

V gene TRBV7-2 combines with J gene TRBJ1-3; TRBD1 might be the D (5 bases). Germline CDR1 SGHTA, CDR2 FQGNSA. The CDR3 runs 15 residues. The germline V and J ends were trimmed by 0 bases and 4 bases, with 10 bases remaining between them. CDR3 residues: CASSLAPGNGNTIYF. The CDR3, as DNA: TGTGCCAGCAGCTTAGCCCCAGGGAACGGAAACACCATATATTTT.

This chain joins TRBV28 and TRBJ1-4, with D perhaps matching TRBD1 (6 bases). Between the trimmed V and J ends, which lost 10 bases and 0 bases, there was a span of 12 bases. The CDR3 sequence is 14 residues long. The germline gives CDR1 MDHEN, CDR2 SYDVKM. The CDR3 bases are TGTGCCACCCGTCAGGGGACAACTAATGAAAAACTGTTTTTT. Translated, it gives CATRQGTTNEKLFF.

The chain has TRBV7-2 and TRBJ2-5, with 12 bases aligning to TRBD2. The ends lost 5 bases at V and 5 bases at J; junction bases unmatched: 6. The CDR3 sequence is 15 residues long. The germline V gene has CDR1 SGHTA and CDR2 FQGNSA. CDR3 bases: TGTGCCAGCAGCCCTACTAGCGGGGGGTGGGAGACCCAGTACTTC. As protein: CASSPTSGGWETQYF.

The chain is built from TRBV5-5 and TRBJ2-6; the D gene is possibly TRBD1 (5 bases). Trimming took 2 bases from V and 2 from J, leaving 5 bases between them. CDR1 is SGHKS and CDR2 is YYEKEE in the germline V gene (reference sequence). The CDR3 is 14 amino acids. CDR3 region: CASSLGAGANVLTF. CDR3 nucleotide sequence: TGTGCCAGCAGCTTAGGGGCTGGGGCCAACGTCCTGACTTTC.

This chain joins TRBV6-5 and TRBJ2-5, with TRBD2 matching over 7 bases. Matching the DNA end better, TRBJ2-7 makes the J call doubtful. This CDR3 has 14 amino acids. Germline lookup yields CDR1 MNHEY and CDR2 SVGAGI. CDR3 in DNA: TGTGCCAGCGCATACCGCGGGGGATTGAACGAGCAGTACTTC. Translating gives CASAYRGGLNEQYF.

This clone turned up a few times. The chain's CDR3 is CASSPGQAYTEAFF. The DNA of the CDR3 is TGTGCCAGCAGTCCCGGACAGGCCTACACTGAAGCTTTCTTT. The chain joins TRBV28 to TRBJ1-1; 7 positions match TRBD1. The CDR3 is made up of 14 amino acids. Unmatched junction bases numbered 6, after V lost 5 bases and J lost 3 bases. Per the germline V gene, CDR1 is MDHEN and CDR2 is SYDVKM. Full variable domain (rest looked up from reference TRBV28 and TRBJ1-1): DVKVTQSSRYLVKRTGEKVFLECVQDMDHENMFWYRQDPGLGLRLIYFSYDVKMKEKGDIPEGYSVSREKKERFSLILESASTNQTSMYLCASSPGQAYTEAFFGQGTRLTVV.

The gene calls are TRBV5-1 and TRBJ1-5, with TRBD1 matching over 8 bases. J lost 2 bases, V lost 4 bases, and 8 bases had no gene match. CDR3 length: 16 amino acids. Germline V CDR1 and CDR2: SGHRS, YFSETQ. The CDR3 region is CASSVNGQGRNQPQHF. As DNA, the CDR3 is TGCGCCAGCAGCGTAAATGGACAGGGTCGCAATCAGCCCCAGCATTTT.

V is TRBV5-1 and J is TRBJ1-4; TRBD1 matches at 7 bases. CDR3 length: 13 residues. Looked up from germline, CDR1 is SGHRS and CDR2 is YFSETQ. V shed 4 bases, J shed 8 bases, and the junction held 5 bases outside the gene matches. DNA of the CDR3: TGCGCCAGCAGCCAGGGGGGCGGGGAAAAACTGTTTTTT. It yields the protein CASSQGGGEKLFF.

The CDR3 nucleotides are TGTGCCAGCAGCTTAGTAGGGGGCGACTACACCTTC. The encoded protein is CASSLVGGDYTF. The chain recombines TRBV7-9 with TRBJ1-2; 7 bases align to TRBD1. This CDR3 comprises 12 residues. Per germline, CDR1 SEHNR and CDR2 FQNEAQ (reference sequence). V gave up 1 base and J gave up 10 bases; unmatched junction bases: 3.

The chain couples TRBV13 to TRBJ2-1; 7 bases align to TRBD2. CDR3 length: 15 amino acids. V lost 5 bases to trimming and J lost 2 bases; unmatched junction nucleotides: 6. Germline-derived CDR1 and CDR2 are PRHDT and FYEKMQ (reference sequence). CDR3 DNA: TGTGCCAGCAGCCTAGTTCGGGGGGCCTACAATGAGCAGTTCTTC. This translates into CASSLVRGAYNEQFF.

The V and J genes are TRBV2 and TRBJ1-1; D unresolved. Germline V gene data show CDR1 as SNHLY and CDR2 as FYNNEI. V was trimmed by 5 bases and J by 3 bases, leaving 4 bases between them. The CDR3 consists of 11 residues. The CDR3 DNA sequence: TGTGCCAGCAGTCGGGACACTGAAGCTTTCTTT. Encoded protein: CASSRDTEAFF.

This chain links TRBV28 with TRBJ2-7; D ambiguous. Trimming left V 5 bases short and J 0 bases short, with 17 bases between. CDR3 length equals 16 residues. Germline V gene sequence: CDR1 MDHEN, CDR2 SYDVKM. The chain's CDR3 is CASSPDRSESSYEQYF. CDR3 DNA sequence: TGTGCCAGCAGTCCCGATAGAAGTGAAAGCTCCTACGAGCAGTACTTC.

A few counts support this clone. This chain uses TRBV4-3 with TRBJ2-3; the match to TRBD2 covers 7 bases. Germline CDR1 is LGHNA and CDR2 is YSLEER. This CDR3 comprises 14 residues. V lost 1 base and J lost 5; bases outside the gene matches: 3. The CDR3 sequence: CASSQAASGDTQYF. The CDR3 region has the DNA TGCGCCAGCAGCCAAGCAGCTAGCGGAGATACGCAGTATTTT.

This chain uses TRBV7-9 with TRBJ2-4, with 11 bases lining up with TRBD1. V lost 5 bases to trimming and J lost 3 bases; unmatched junction nucleotides: 12. This CDR3 spans 18 amino acids. The germline gives CDR1 SEHNR, CDR2 FQNEAQ (reference sequence). The CDR3 loop is CASSPRPGQGEGKNIQYF. The CDR3 DNA sequence: TGTGCCAGCAGCCCCAGACCGGGACAGGGGGAAGGCAAAAACATTCAGTACTTC.